The 24 T cell receptor beta chains reported below all come from one sample, sequenced in a study of early T cells in non-severe SARS-CoV-2 infection. One entry per CDR3 protein, called by TCRdb with MiXCR from the 5' RACE reads. Of 55,000 to 75,000 distinct CDR3 sequences listed, roughly a tenth are singletons. Specimen: whole blood. These receptors all stem from an adult who was a healthcare worker with PCR-confirmed SARS-CoV-2 infection or an uninfected control (not recorded which).

In this sample, this clonotype turned up a few times. In DNA, the CDR3 is TGTGCCAGCAGCTTAGGGACCCCCGGGAGAAACACCATATATTTT. Translating it yields CASSLGTPGRNTIYF. V gene TRBV7-9 combines with J gene TRBJ1-3, with no clear D. The germline CDR1 and CDR2 sequences are SEHNR and FQNEAQ (reference sequence). V was pared by 1 base and J by 5 bases, with 12 bases between. This CDR3 is 15 amino acids long. Looking up the rest from reference TRBV7-9 and TRBJ1-3 gives the full variable domain: DTGVSQNPRHKITKRGQNVTFRCDPISEHNRLYWYRQTLGQGPEFLTYFQNEAQLEKSRLLSDRFSAERPKGSFSTLEIQRTEQGDSAMYLCASSLGTPGRNTIYFGEGSWLTVV.

This clonotype was seen only a few times. The chain uses TRBV12-3 or TRBV12-4 and TRBJ2-1; no definite D call. The CDR3 runs to 15 residues. V gave up 1 base and J gave up 4 bases, with 11 bases separating them. This CDR3 reads CASSLGSPNYNEQFF. Written as DNA, the CDR3 is TGTGCCAGCAGTTTAGGGAGCCCCAATTACAATGAGCAGTTCTTC.

There are a few counts of this clonotype. The genes are TRBV7-6 and TRBJ2-2, with 10 bases fitting TRBD2. J was trimmed by 7 bases and V by 1 base; bases with no gene match: 6. CDR1 SGHVS and CDR2 FNYEAQ come from the germline V gene. This CDR3 comprises 16 residues. Here the CDR3 DNA reads TGTGCCAGCAGCTTAGGGACTAGCGGTCTCCACGGGGAGCTGTTTTTT. Its translation: CASSLGTSGLHGELFF.

This clonotype was seen repeatedly, ten times or more. This sequence joins TRBV12-5 and TRBJ1-1, with 8 positions matching TRBD1. The CDR3 has 15 amino acids. Germline lookup yields CDR1 LGHNT and CDR2 FRNRAP. The V and J ends lost 7 bases and 1 base, in that order; junction bases with no gene match: 8. CDR3 DNA sequence: TGTGCTAGTGAGGCCTATGGGACAGGGAACACTGAAGCTTTCTTT. It codes for CASEAYGTGNTEAFF.

This clonotype was observed many times. V usage is TRBV2 and J usage is TRBJ1-1; unclear D gene. This CDR3 region has 14 residues. V lost 1 base to trimming and J lost 1 base, with 7 bases between them. Germline V gene data show CDR1 as SNHLY and CDR2 as FYNNEI. The CDR3 coding sequence is TGTGCCAGCAGTGAAGGGTTATCGAACACTGAAGCTTTCTTT. It encodes CASSEGLSNTEAFF.

This clonotype was seen repeatedly, ten times or more. This chain's CDR3 is CSASTRDRGEAFF. The DNA of the CDR3 is TGCAGCGCCTCGACCCGGGACAGGGGTGAAGCTTTCTTT. The V call is TRBV29-1, the J call TRBJ1-1; 10 nucleotides line up with TRBD1. CDR3 length equals 13 residues. Germline trimming cut 7 bases from V and 7 bases from J; bases unmatched to any gene: 9. Germline CDR1 is SQVTM and CDR2 is ANQGSEA.

The chain recombines TRBV29-1 with TRBJ2-1; no firm D call. Germline CDR1 is SQVTM and CDR2 is ANQGSEA. The V end was cut by 3 bases, the J end by 6 bases, with 6 bases between. CDR3 length equals 11 residues. The CDR3: CSVDWGNEQFF. The CDR3 DNA is TGCAGCGTTGACTGGGGCAATGAGCAGTTCTTC.

This clonotype was seen at least ten times. V usage is TRBV5-1 and J usage is TRBJ2-5; no definite D call. The ends were cut back, 4 bases at V and 4 bases at J, with 17 bases in the middle. This CDR3 is built from 15 residues. Germline loops: CDR1 SGHRS, CDR2 YFSETQ. The CDR3 sequence: CASSHNRRAGETQYF. CDR3 sequence (DNA): TGCGCCAGCAGCCATAATCGTAGGGCCGGAGAGACCCAGTACTTC. Complete variable domain (other parts from reference TRBV5-1 and TRBJ2-5): KAGVTQTPRYLIKTRGQQVTLSCSPISGHRSVSWYQQTPGQGLQFLFEYFSETQRNKGNFPGRFSGRQFSNSRSEMNVSTLELGDSALYLCASSHNRRAGETQYFGPGTRLLVL.

The chain couples TRBV3-1 to TRBJ2-1, with TRBD2 matching 12 bases. After removal of 0 bases from V and 0 bases from J, the junction contained 3 bases not matched to a gene. There are 18 residues in the CDR3. Germline lookup yields CDR1 LGHDT and CDR2 YNNKEL (reference sequence). The CDR3 is CASSQDPTSGGSYNEQFF. The DNA of the CDR3 is TGTGCCAGCAGCCAAGACCCGACTAGCGGGGGCTCCTACAATGAGCAGTTCTTC.

This clonotype was recorded at least ten times. The V gene is TRBV7-2, the J gene TRBJ2-1; TRBD1 aligns across 9 bases. The ends lost 4 bases at V and 4 bases at J; junction bases unmatched: 5. Germline CDR1 is SGHTA and CDR2 is FQGNSA. The CDR3 is 15 amino acids. In DNA form, the CDR3 reads TGTGCCAGCAGCTCCGGGACAGGGTGGTACAATGAGCAGTTCTTC. Translating gives CASSSGTGWYNEQFF.

This clonotype was found a few times. The chain carries TRBV21-1 and TRBJ2-4; the DNA was not compared with TRBD1, the D call given in the table. TRBV21-1 constitutes a pseudogene. The CDR3 covers 17 residues. As DNA, the CDR3 is TGTGCCAGCAGCAAAGAGGTTACGGGACCCACCAAAAACATTCAGTACTTC. It translates to CASSKEVTGPTKNIQYF.

This clonotype was detected a few times. The genes are TRBV21-1 and TRBJ2-5; TRBD2, the table's D call, was not compared with the DNA. TRBV21-1 is flagged as a pseudogene. CDR3 length equals 19 residues. The CDR3 loop reads CASSKLGTSGGAKEETQYF. DNA for the CDR3: TGTGCCAGCAGCAAGCTTGGGACTAGCGGGGGGGCCAAGGAAGAGACCCAGTACTTC.

This rearrangement joins TRBV5-1 to TRBJ1-3; possibly TRBD1 for D (6 bases). Germline CDR1 SGHRS, CDR2 YFSETQ. V was clipped by 2 bases and J by 0 bases, with 15 bases between them. The CDR3 runs to 17 residues. The CDR3 sequence: CASSLLQGTYSGNTIYF. The DNA of the CDR3 is TGCGCCAGCAGCTTATTACAGGGCACCTACTCTGGAAACACCATATATTTT.

This clonotype has a count of ten or more. The rearrangement joins TRBV7-3 to TRBJ2-3, with D unresolved. Trimming left V 5 bases short and J 0 bases short, with 12 bases between. Germline V gene sequence: CDR1 SGHTA, CDR2 FQGTGA. This CDR3 has 15 amino acids. CDR3 loop: CASSQTPASTDTQYF. Written as DNA, the CDR3 is TGTGCCAGCAGCCAGACCCCGGCGAGCACAGATACGCAGTATTTT.

In this sample, this clonotype turned up many times. This sequence joins TRBV7-2 and TRBJ2-5, with TRBD1 matching 8 bases. The CDR3 is made up of 13 amino acids. The germline V gene encodes CDR1 SGHTA and CDR2 FQGNSA. V lost 5 bases, J lost 4 bases, and 3 bases stayed unmatched. The CDR3 coding sequence is TGTGCCAGCAGCCCTGACAGGGGAGAGACCCAGTACTTC. It encodes CASSPDRGETQYF.

This clonotype was seen repeatedly, ten times or more. The chain has TRBV30 and TRBJ1-1; 8 bases fit TRBD1. Trimming took 4 bases from V and 6 from J; bases not matched to a gene: 4. The germline gives CDR1 GTSNPN, CDR2 SVGIG (reference sequence). The CDR3 runs to 12 residues. The DNA for the CDR3 is TGTGCCTGGACCAGGGGGCGATCTGAAGCTTTCTTT. Translated: CAWTRGRSEAFF. The complete variable domain, with remaining parts taken from reference TRBV30 and TRBJ1-1, reads SQTIHQWPATLVQPVGSPLSLECTVEGTSNPNLYWYRQAAGRGLQLLFYSVGIGQISSEVPQNLSASRPQDRQFILSSKKLLLSDSGFYLCAWTRGRSEAFFGQGTRLTVV.

This clonotype was detected many times. The chain has TRBV20-1 and TRBJ1-1; D unclear. Trimming took 0 bases from V and 4 from J, leaving 15 bases between them. CDR1 DFQATT and CDR2 SNEGSKA come from the germline V gene (reference sequence). The CDR3 is 15 residues long. For the CDR3, the DNA is TGCAGTGCTAGAGATCAGCAGGCCGCCGGCACTGAAGCTTTCTTT. Residues: CSARDQQAAGTEAFF.

In this sample, this clonotype is medium-sized (0.01 to 0.1%). The CDR3 DNA reads as TGTGCCAGCAGCCTGGACAGGGGCCACACCGGGGAGCTGTTTTTT. Translated, it gives CASSLDRGHTGELFF. The chain is built from TRBV7-2 and TRBJ2-2; 9 bases are shared with TRBD1. V was clipped by 5 bases and J by 3 bases; unmatched bases: 4. CDR1 and CDR2 from the germline V gene are SGHTA and FQGNSA. The CDR3 runs 15 residues.

This clonotype was detected only a few times. The chain joins TRBV6-1 to TRBJ2-7, with D possibly matching TRBD2 (6 bases). V was shortened by 3 bases and J by 4 bases, with 10 bases between the two germline ends. This CDR3 is built from 13 residues. The germline gives CDR1 MNHNS, CDR2 SASEGT. The CDR3 is CASSDGGGYEQYV. The CDR3 DNA reads TGTGCCAGCAGTGACGGGGGTGGTTACGAGCAGTACGTC.

The table lists this clonotype with a few counts. The rearrangement links TRBV20-1 to TRBJ2-1, with 9 positions matching TRBD2. Trimming at V came to 8 bases and at J to 9 bases, leaving 14 bases not matched to a gene. Germline-derived CDR1 and CDR2 are DFQATT and SNEGSKA (reference sequence). The CDR3 consists of 14 residues. CDR3 amino acids: CSPFWRGGLGEQFF. In nucleotides, the CDR3 is TGCAGTCCTTTTTGGCGGGGGGGTCTGGGTGAGCAGTTCTTC.

In this sample, this clonotype turned up a few times. The V gene is TRBV7-8, the J gene TRBJ2-3; D uncertain. From germline, CDR1 is SGHVS and CDR2 FQNEAQ. The CDR3 is made up of 17 amino acids. V was shortened by 3 bases and J by 0 bases, with 16 bases between the two germline ends. In DNA form, the CDR3 reads TGTGCCAGCAGCTTCAATCGAAGAATATTTAGCACAGATACGCAGTATTTT. This encodes CASSFNRRIFSTDTQYF.

This chain joins TRBV7-9 and TRBJ2-3; D is undetermined. Germline CDR1 is SEHNR and CDR2 is FQNEAQ (reference sequence). The CDR3 totals 13 residues. V was trimmed by 3 bases and J by 2 bases, leaving 6 bases between them. The CDR3 bases are TGTGCCAGCAGCTTCGACCACACAGATACGCAGTATTTT. Translation gives CASSFDHTDTQYF.

This clonotype was detected only a few times. The rearrangement joins TRBV20-1 to TRBJ2-4; D call uncertain. Trimming removed 1 base from V and 0 bases from J, with 7 bases in between. Looked up from germline, CDR1 is DFQATT and CDR2 is SNEGSKA (reference sequence). The CDR3 is made up of 14 amino acids. The CDR3 DNA reads as TGCAGTGCTAGAGCGACCATAGCCAAAAACATTCAGTACTTC. Its protein is CSARATIAKNIQYF.

This sequence joins TRBV7-9 and TRBJ2-1; D call uncertain. The CDR3 covers 15 residues. The germline V and J ends were trimmed by 4 bases and 0 bases, with 10 bases remaining between them. Germline assignment: CDR1 SEHNR and CDR2 FQNEAQ (reference sequence). The CDR3 DNA reads as TGTGCCAGCAGCTCTGGGATAAGCTCCTACAATGAGCAGTTCTTC. The encoded protein is CASSSGISSYNEQFF.